The clone carrying this T cell receptor (beta chain) was seen a single time. This specimen comes from a study of OX40 agonist ivuxolimab in advanced cancers. This table comes from immunoSEQ multiplex PCR, and its TCRdb copy is limited to in-frame clones, with some not included. Among fewer than 40,000 clones listed, 74% were seen once. This receptor was obtained from an adult with an advanced solid tumor such as melanoma, head and neck, liver or kidney cancer. Specimen: CD4+ or CD8+ T cells sorted from blood, collected in a trial of the OX40 agonist ivuxolimab.

The CDR3 loop reads CASSQMLAGGLETQYF. As DNA, the CDR3 is TGTGCCAGCAGTCAAATGCTAGCGGGGGGGCTTGAGACCCAGTACTTC. The rearrangement uses TRBV28 and TRBJ2-5, with 12 bases aligning to TRBD2. With 5 bases clipped from V and 5 bases from J, the junction kept 9 bases outside the gene matches. This CDR3 spans 16 amino acids. Germline V CDR1 and CDR2: MDHEN, SYDVKM.